The clone carrying this T cell receptor (beta chain) was counted many times. Its antigen is still unknown. Molecular barcoded adaptors covering alpha/delta and beta/gamma chains were used on roughly 400 ng RNA. TCRdb analysed the reads with MiXCR anew, one entry per CDR3 protein. The data contain 94,000 or so distinct CDR3 sequences, 9% to 15% of them singletons. This entry is derived from a study of read filtering for tumor transcriptome and immune sequencing. Study context: DNase treatment preceded whole-transcriptome library preparation. General observations from the study: In IR-seq, single-read clonotypes were about 80% of clonotypes but roughly 3.5% of reads.

Every patient had bone marrow sampled while the disease was active. Trimming removed 5 bases at V and 1 base at J, with 8 bases between. The CDR3 runs to 13 residues. Germline CDR1 and CDR2: SGHTA and FQGNSA. Sequencing was performed on a population of CD138-negative cells sorted from bone marrow. The sequence was collected from a donor aged 40 or older with multiple myeloma. J is TRBJ2-5 and V is TRBV7-2; D is unclear. The CDR3 DNA is TGTGCCAGCAGCCGACGGACCCAAGAGACCCAGTACTTC. It translates to CASSRRTQETQYF.